The sequence of this T cell receptor beta chain was determined in a study of PD-L1 blockade in urothelial cancer. Turning to the study itself: Atezolizumab 1,200 mg was given intravenously every 3 weeks, starting 2014. Analyzed time points were 3 weeks (second dose) and 6 weeks after therapy began. Twenty-five of 29 patients were males with bladder-origin urothelial cancer.

The table came from immunoSEQ multiplex PCR; TCRdb's copy has only in-frame clones and leaves some out. The sample shows tens of thousands of clones, 90% to 95% of them seen only once. The sequence derives from a man between 60 and 75 years old with urothelial cancer. Source: PBMCs, taken around atezolizumab (anti-PD-L1) treatment.

The CDR3 DNA reads TGCGCCAGCAGCTCCCTGGGACAGCTTTATAATTCACCCCTCCACTTT. Translating gives CASSSLGQLYNSPLHF. The gene calls are TRBV5-1 and TRBJ1-6; 7 nucleotides match TRBD1. V shed 3 bases, J shed 4 bases, and the junction held 7 bases outside the gene matches. Germline CDR1 and CDR2: SGHRS and YFSETQ. This CDR3 spans 16 amino acids.